This T cell receptor (beta chain) was sequenced for a study of regulatory T cells in long-lasting Graves disease. Study-level points and caveats: Reduced TCR diversity was observed in persistent Graves' patients versus newly diagnosed patients. The number of shared public clonotypes was higher in persistent patients (2,741) than new patients (under 1,000).

TCR beta libraries were built with iRepertoire HTBI primers and Arm-PCR of CDR3 regions. TCRdb redid the calling of the multiplex PCR reads with MiXCR, one entry per CDR3 protein. The top ten clones hold around 20% of a sample with approximately 380,000 distinct CDR3 sequences, around 21% of them seen once. About this clonotype itself: Its antigen is currently unknown.

Noted time point: persistent/refractory GD, antithyroid drugs over 5 years with positive TRAb. Researchers made the TCR library from RNA that was extracted from PBMCs. Between the trimmed V and J ends, which lost 2 bases and 1 base, there was a span of 5 bases. This CDR3 spans 14 amino acids. Germline assignment: CDR1 MNHEY and CDR2 SVGAGI. This clonotype originated in a female donor with Graves disease. The chain employs TRBV6-5 and TRBJ2-2; D uncertain. The source was peripheral blood mononuclear cells (PBMCs), collected when the disease was refractory, from a patient treated with antithyroid drugs. The CDR3 spells CASSYRRNTGELFF. DNA for the CDR3: TGTGCCAGCAGTTACAGGCGGAACACCGGGGAGCTGTTTTTT.